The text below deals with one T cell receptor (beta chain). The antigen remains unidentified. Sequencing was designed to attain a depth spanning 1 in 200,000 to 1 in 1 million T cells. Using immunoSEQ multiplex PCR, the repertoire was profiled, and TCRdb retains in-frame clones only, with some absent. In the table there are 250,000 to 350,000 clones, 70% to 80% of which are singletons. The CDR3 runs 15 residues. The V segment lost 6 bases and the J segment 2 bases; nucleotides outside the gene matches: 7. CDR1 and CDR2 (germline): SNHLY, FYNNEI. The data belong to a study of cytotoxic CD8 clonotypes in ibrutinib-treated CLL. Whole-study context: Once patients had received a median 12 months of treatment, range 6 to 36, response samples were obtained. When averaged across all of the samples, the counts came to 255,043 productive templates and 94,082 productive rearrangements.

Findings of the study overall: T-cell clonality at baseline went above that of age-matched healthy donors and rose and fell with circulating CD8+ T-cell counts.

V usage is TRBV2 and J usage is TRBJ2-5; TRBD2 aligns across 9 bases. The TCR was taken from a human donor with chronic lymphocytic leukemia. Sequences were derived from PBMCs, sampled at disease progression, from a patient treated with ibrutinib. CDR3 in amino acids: CASSSRTSAQETQYF. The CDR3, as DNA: TGTGCCAGCAGCTCCCGGACTAGCGCTCAAGAGACCCAGTACTTC.